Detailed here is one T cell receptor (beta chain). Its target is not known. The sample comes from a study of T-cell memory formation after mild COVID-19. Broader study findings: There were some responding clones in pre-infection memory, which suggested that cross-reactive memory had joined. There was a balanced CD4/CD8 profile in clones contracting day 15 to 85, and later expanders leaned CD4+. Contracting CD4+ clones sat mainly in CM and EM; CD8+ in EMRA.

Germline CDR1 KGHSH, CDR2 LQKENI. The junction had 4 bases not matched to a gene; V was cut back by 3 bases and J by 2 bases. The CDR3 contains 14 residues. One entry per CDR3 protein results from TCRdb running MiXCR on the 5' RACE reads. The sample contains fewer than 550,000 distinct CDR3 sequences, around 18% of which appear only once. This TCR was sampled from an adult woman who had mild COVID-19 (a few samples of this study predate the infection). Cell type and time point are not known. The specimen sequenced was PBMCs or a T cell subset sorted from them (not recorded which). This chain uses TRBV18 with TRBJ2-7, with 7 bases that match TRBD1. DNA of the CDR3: TGTGCCAGCTCACCGTGGGACAGAACCTACGAGCAGTACTTC. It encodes CASSPWDRTYEQYF.